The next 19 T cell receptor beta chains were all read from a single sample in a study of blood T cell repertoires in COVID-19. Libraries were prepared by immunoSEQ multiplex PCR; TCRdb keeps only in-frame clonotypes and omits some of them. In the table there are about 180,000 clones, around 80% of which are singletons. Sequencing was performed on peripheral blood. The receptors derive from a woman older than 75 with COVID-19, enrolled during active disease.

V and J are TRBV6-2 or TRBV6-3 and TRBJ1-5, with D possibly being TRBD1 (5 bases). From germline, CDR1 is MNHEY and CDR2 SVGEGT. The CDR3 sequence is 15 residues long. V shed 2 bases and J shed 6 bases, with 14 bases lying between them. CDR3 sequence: CASSYGGGSFQPQHF. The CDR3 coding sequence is TGTGCCAGCAGTTACGGTGGGGGGTCCTTTCAGCCCCAGCATTTT.

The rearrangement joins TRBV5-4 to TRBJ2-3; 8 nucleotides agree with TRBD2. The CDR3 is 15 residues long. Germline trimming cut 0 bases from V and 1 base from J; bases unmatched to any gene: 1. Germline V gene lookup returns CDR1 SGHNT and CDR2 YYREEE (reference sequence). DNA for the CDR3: TGTGCCAGCAGCTTGGAGACTAGCGGCACAGATACGCAGTATTTT. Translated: CASSLETSGTDTQYF.

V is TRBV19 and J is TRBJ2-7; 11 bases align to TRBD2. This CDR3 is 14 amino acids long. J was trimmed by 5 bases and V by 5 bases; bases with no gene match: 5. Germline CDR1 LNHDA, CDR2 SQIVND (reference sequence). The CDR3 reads CASSASGRLNEQYF. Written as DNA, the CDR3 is TGTGCCAGTAGTGCTAGCGGGAGGCTCAACGAGCAGTACTTC.

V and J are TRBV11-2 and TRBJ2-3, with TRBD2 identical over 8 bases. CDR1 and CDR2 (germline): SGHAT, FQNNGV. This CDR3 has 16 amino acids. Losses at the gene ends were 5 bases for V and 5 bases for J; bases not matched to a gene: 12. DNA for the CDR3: TGTGCCAGCAGCCGTACTAGCGGAACCCTAGTAGATACGCAGTATTTT. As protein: CASSRTSGTLVDTQYF.

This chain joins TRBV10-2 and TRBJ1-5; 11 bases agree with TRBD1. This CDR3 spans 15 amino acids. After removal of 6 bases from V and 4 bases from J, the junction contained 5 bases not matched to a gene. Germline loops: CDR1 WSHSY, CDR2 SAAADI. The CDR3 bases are TGCGCCAGCAGCGGAGGGACAGGGGGAAATCAGCCCCAGCATTTT. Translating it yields CASSGGTGGNQPQHF.

CDR3 in amino acids: CASSFLGSNSPLHF. The CDR3 DNA reads as TGTGCCAGCAGTTTTCTGGGCAGCAATTCACCCCTCCACTTT. The V and J genes are TRBV28 and TRBJ1-6; D not resolved. Looked up from germline, CDR1 is MDHEN and CDR2 is SYDVKM. This CDR3 has 14 amino acids. V shed 3 bases and J shed 7 bases, with 10 bases lying between them.

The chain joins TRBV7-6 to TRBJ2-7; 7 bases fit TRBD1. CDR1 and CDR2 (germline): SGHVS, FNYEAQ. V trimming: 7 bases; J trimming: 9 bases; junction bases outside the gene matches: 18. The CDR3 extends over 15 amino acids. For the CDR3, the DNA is TGTGCCAGCATCCCCCCGAGGGGGCGCTATTACTGGCAGTACTTC. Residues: CASIPPRGRYYWQYF.

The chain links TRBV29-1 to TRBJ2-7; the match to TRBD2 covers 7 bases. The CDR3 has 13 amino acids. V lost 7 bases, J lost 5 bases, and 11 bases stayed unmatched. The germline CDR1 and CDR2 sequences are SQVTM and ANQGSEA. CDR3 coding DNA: TGCAGCGCGCGGGAGTCACTGTGGGACGAGCAGTACTTC. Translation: CSARESLWDEQYF.

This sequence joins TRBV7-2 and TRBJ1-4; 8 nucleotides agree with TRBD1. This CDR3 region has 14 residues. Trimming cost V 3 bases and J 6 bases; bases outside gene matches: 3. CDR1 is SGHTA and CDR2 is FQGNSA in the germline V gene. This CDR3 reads CASSLETGDEKLFF. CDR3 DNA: TGTGCCAGCAGCTTGGAGACAGGGGATGAAAAACTGTTTTTT.

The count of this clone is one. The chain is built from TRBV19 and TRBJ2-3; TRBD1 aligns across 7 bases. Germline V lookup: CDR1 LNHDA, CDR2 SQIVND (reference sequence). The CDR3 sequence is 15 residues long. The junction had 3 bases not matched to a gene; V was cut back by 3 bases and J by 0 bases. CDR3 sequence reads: CASSMTGISTDTQYF. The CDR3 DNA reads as TGTGCCAGTAGTATGACAGGGATTAGCACAGATACGCAGTATTTT.

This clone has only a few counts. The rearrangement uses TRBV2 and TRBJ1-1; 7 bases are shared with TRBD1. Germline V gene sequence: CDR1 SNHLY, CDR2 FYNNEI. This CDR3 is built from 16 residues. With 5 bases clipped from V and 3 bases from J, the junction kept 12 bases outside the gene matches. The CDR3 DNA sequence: TGTGCCAGCAGTCAACCAAGAGGGGGCCGTTACACTGAAGCTTTCTTT. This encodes CASSQPRGGRYTEAFF.

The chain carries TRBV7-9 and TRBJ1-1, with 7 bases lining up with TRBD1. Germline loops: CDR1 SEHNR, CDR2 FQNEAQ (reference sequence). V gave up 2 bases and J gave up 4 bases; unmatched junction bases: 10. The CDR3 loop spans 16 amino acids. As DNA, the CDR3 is TGTGCCAGCAGCTTACACAGGGGCGGGAAGGCCACTGAAGCTTTCTTT. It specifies CASSLHRGGKATEAFF.

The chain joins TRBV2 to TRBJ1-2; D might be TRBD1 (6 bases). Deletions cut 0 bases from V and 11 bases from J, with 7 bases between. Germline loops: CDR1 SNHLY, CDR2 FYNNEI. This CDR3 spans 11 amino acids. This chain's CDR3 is CASSEARGYTF. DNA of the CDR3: TGTGCCAGCAGTGAAGCAAGGGGGTACACCTTC.

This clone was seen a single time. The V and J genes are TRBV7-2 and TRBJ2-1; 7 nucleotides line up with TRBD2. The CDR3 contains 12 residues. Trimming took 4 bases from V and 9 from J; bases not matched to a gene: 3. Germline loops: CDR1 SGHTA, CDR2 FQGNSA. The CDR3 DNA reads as TGTGCCAGCAGCTATACTAGCGCTGAGCAGTTCTTC. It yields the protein CASSYTSAEQFF.

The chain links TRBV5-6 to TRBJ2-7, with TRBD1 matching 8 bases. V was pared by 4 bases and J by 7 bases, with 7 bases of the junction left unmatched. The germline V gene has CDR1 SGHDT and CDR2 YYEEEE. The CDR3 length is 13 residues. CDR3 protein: CASSRDRRSEQYF. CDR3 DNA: TGTGCCAGCAGCCGGGACAGGCGTAGTGAGCAGTACTTC.

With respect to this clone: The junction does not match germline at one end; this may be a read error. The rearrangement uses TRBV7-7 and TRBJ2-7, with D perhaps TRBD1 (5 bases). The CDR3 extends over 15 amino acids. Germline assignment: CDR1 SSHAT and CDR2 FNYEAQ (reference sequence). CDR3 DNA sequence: TGTGCTAGCAGCCTCGGTCCGGACACCGCCTACGAGCAGTACTTC. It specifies CASSLGPDTAYEQYF.

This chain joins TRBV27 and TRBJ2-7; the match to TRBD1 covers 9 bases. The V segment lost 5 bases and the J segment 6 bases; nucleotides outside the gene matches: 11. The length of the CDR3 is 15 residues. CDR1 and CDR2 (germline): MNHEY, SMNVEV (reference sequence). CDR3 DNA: TGTGCCAGCAGTCTCTCCACAGGGGGCGGCGGCGAGCAGTACTTC. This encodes CASSLSTGGGGEQYF.

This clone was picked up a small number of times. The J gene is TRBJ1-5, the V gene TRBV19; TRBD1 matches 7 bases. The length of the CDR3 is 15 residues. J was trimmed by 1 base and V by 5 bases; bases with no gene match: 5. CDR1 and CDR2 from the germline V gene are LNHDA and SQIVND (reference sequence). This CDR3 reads CASSLDRASNQPQHF. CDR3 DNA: TGTGCCAGTAGTCTCGACAGGGCCAGCAATCAGCCCCAGCATTTT.

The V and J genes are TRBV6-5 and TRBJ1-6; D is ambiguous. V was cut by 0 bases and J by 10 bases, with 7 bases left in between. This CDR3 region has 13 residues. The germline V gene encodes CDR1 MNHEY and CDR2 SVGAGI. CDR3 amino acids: CASSYSLRSPLHF. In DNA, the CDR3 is TGTGCCAGCAGTTACTCCCTTCGGTCACCCCTCCACTTT.